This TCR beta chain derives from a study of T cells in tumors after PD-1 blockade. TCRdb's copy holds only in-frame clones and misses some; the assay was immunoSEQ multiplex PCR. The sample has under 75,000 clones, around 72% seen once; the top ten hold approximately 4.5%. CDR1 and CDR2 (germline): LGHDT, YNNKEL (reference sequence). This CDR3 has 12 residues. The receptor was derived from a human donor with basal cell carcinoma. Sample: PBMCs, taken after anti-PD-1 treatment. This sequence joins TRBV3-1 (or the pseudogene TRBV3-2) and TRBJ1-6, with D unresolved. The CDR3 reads CGSGTYNSPLHF. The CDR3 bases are TGTGGTTCGGGAACCTATAATTCACCCCTCCACTTT.